One sample yielded the 14 T cell receptor beta chains listed below, sequenced in a study of identical twins. MiXCR was run by TCRdb on the 5' RACE reads, yielding one entry per CDR3 protein. In the table there are about 550,000 distinct CDR3 sequences, about a fifth of which are singletons. This same sample was also part of a study on yellow fever vaccine responses in identical twins.

Sequencing was done on a sample of CD4+ T cells sorted from blood. These receptors were obtained from a woman under 30 in good health.

This clonotype turned up a few times. The V gene is TRBV6-1, the J gene TRBJ1-1; tentatively, D is TRBD1 (5 bases). Trimming left V 7 bases short and J 2 bases short, with 11 bases between. The CDR3 contains 13 residues. Germline V gives CDR1 MNHNS, CDR2 SASEGT. CDR3 DNA sequence: TGTGCCAGCACCTGGACAAAAAACACTGAAGCTTTCTTT. This encodes CASTWTKNTEAFF.

This clonotype has more than one count but fewer than ten. The chain uses TRBV3-1 and TRBJ2-7, with 7 bases fitting TRBD2. J lost 3 bases, V lost 10 bases, and 12 bases had no gene match. Germline loops: CDR1 LGHDT, CDR2 YNNKEL (reference sequence). The CDR3 runs to 14 residues. The CDR3 region has the DNA TGTGCCATCCCCTCGGGGGGACGGGTCTACGAGCAGTACGTC. Amino acids: CAIPSGGRVYEQYV.

There are many counts of this clonotype. The chain joins TRBV5-1 to TRBJ2-7; 12 positions agree with TRBD2. The CDR3 loop spans 13 amino acids. Trimming cost V 3 bases and J 7 bases; bases outside gene matches: 2. Germline V CDR1 and CDR2: SGHRS, YFSETQ. The CDR3 reads CASSSGLAGEQYF. The CDR3 nucleotides read TGCGCCAGCAGCTCGGGACTAGCGGGTGAGCAGTACTTC.

The V and J genes are TRBV12-3 or TRBV12-4 and TRBJ2-1; the match to TRBD2 covers 7 bases. Trimming at V came to 5 bases and at J to 9 bases, leaving 10 bases not matched to a gene. The CDR3 totals 14 residues. CDR3 bases: TGTGCCAGCAGTCAGACTAGCCCGCAGAGTGAGCAGTTCTTC. As protein: CASSQTSPQSEQFF.

The chain is built from TRBV5-1 and TRBJ2-5; D is perhaps TRBD1 (5 bases). Per the germline V gene, CDR1 is SGHRS and CDR2 is YFSETQ. V was shortened by 2 bases and J by 3 bases, with 20 bases between the two germline ends. This CDR3 region has 17 residues. CDR3 protein: CASSLESRARTKETQYF. DNA of the CDR3: TGCGCCAGCAGCTTAGAGAGCAGGGCCCGTACCAAAGAGACCCAGTACTTC. Full variable domain (outside the CDR3, taken from reference TRBV5-1 and TRBJ2-5): KAGVTQTPRYLIKTRGQQVTLSCSPISGHRSVSWYQQTPGQGLQFLFEYFSETQRNKGNFPGRFSGRQFSNSRSEMNVSTLELGDSALYLCASSLESRARTKETQYFGPGTRLLVL.

The chain has TRBV7-8 and TRBJ2-7; D not certain. This CDR3 has 14 residues. The V end lost 5 bases, the J end lost 1 base, and 12 bases lay between the germline ends. Germline V lookup: CDR1 SGHVS, CDR2 FQNEAQ. CDR3 sequence: CASSPRTDSYEQYF. The DNA of the CDR3 is TGTGCCAGCAGCCCTCGGACGGATTCCTACGAGCAGTACTTC. Using reference TRBV7-8 and TRBJ2-7 for the parts outside the CDR3, the full variable domain is GAGVSQSPRYKVAKRGQDVALRCDPISGHVSLFWYQQALGQGPEFLTYFQNEAQLDKSGLPSDRFFAERPEGSVSTLKIQRTQQEDSAVYLCASSPRTDSYEQYFGPGTRLTVT.

This clonotype was recorded a few times. This chain joins TRBV2 and TRBJ1-1; TRBD1 matches 7 bases. Germline CDR1 and CDR2: SNHLY and FYNNEI. Trimming took 7 bases from V and 4 from J; bases not matched to a gene: 9. This CDR3 spans 14 amino acids. The CDR3 DNA reads as TGTGCCAGCATAAAAGACAGGGTGGCCACTGAAGCTTTCTTT. Residues: CASIKDRVATEAFF.

The rearrangement uses TRBV20-1 and TRBJ2-5; D is perhaps TRBD2 (7 bases). The CDR3 consists of 14 residues. The V and J ends lost 1 base and 4 bases respectively, with 13 bases between them. The germline CDR1 and CDR2 sequences are DFQATT and SNEGSKA (reference sequence). The CDR3 protein is CSARVGGAGETQYF. The CDR3 bases are TGCAGTGCTAGAGTGGGGGGGGCGGGAGAGACCCAGTACTTC.

There are a few counts of this clonotype. This chain links TRBV5-1 with TRBJ2-5, with TRBD2 matching 7 bases. The germline CDR1 and CDR2 sequences are SGHRS and YFSETQ. With V trimmed by 4 bases and J by 0 bases, 9 bases remained unmatched. This CDR3 comprises 16 residues. CDR3 DNA: TGCGCCAGCAGCGCCCTAGCGGTGATGTACCAAGAGACCCAGTACTTC. It codes for CASSALAVMYQETQYF.

The rearrangement uses TRBV19 and TRBJ2-1; D might be TRBD2 (6 bases). The CDR3 spans 13 residues. Trimming shortened V by 8 bases and J by 7 bases, and 15 bases separated the two germline ends. The V gene's germline CDR1 is LNHDA and CDR2 SQIVND (reference sequence). CDR3 in DNA: TGTGCCAGTGGGACGGGGGATTGGAATGAGCAGTTCTTC. It specifies CASGTGDWNEQFF.

This clonotype was found a few times. The chain joins TRBV28 to TRBJ1-4, with TRBD1 matching over 7 bases. CDR3 length: 14 amino acids. The germline CDR1 and CDR2 sequences are MDHEN and SYDVKM. V lost 4 bases, J lost 7 bases, and 6 bases stayed unmatched. CDR3 sequence reads: CASSSRGTGEKLFF. CDR3 sequence (DNA): TGTGCCAGCAGTTCCAGGGGGACGGGTGAAAAACTGTTTTTT.

This clonotype was counted a single time. The DNA for the CDR3 is TGTGCCAGCACCCTGGGACAGGGGAAGAACGAGCAGTACTTC. As protein: CASTLGQGKNEQYF. The V call is TRBV3-1, the J call TRBJ2-7, with 10 bases lining up with TRBD1. This CDR3 comprises 14 residues. Germline lookup yields CDR1 LGHDT and CDR2 YNNKEL (reference sequence). The V and J ends lost 7 bases and 5 bases, in that order; junction bases with no gene match: 8.

The chain is built from TRBV20-1 and TRBJ2-2, with 10 nucleotides matching TRBD2. After removal of 3 bases from V and 6 bases from J, the junction contained 7 bases not matched to a gene. The CDR3 has 15 residues. CDR1 is DFQATT and CDR2 is SNEGSKA in the germline V gene (reference sequence). The CDR3 DNA is TGCAGTGCTAGCTCCAGCGGGAGGGTCCCCGGGGAGCTGTTTTTT. Residues: CSASSSGRVPGELFF.

This clonotype was detected only a few times. The V and J genes are TRBV5-1 and TRBJ2-7; 10 nucleotides match TRBD1. Per germline, CDR1 SGHRS and CDR2 YFSETQ. The ends lost 2 bases at V and 2 bases at J; junction bases unmatched: 4. The CDR3 sequence is 15 residues long. CDR3 amino acids: CASSLGTGVTYEQYF. In DNA form, the CDR3 reads TGCGCCAGCAGCTTAGGGACAGGGGTAACCTACGAGCAGTACTTC.